The clone carrying this T cell receptor beta chain was seen just once. The sample belongs to a study of blood T cell repertoires in COVID-19. Study at large: Donors in Cohort 3 who had recovered were those with two negative PCRs, healthcare professional clearance, or resolution of their symptoms.

In the original processing: Estimates of nucleated cell counts were drawn from the amplification of reference gene primers. Clones were sequenced by immunoSEQ multiplex PCR, and TCRdb holds only the in-frame ones, with some missing. For V, J and clone size, that table is used; D and trimming come from the DNA. The table shows fewer than 250,000 clones, with more than 85% occurring only once. CDR1 is MNHEY and CDR2 is SVGAGI in the germline V gene. The V end was cut by 0 bases, the J end by 4 bases, with 11 bases between. The CDR3 is 15 amino acids. Recruitment covered 25 or so US areas and drew participants whose ages spanned about 18 to 100 years.

Sequenced: PBMCs or T cells enriched from blood (not recorded which). V is TRBV6-5 and J is TRBJ2-3; maybe TRBD2 (7 bases). The sequence derives from a woman in her thirties or forties in a cohort exposed to, infected with or recovered from COVID-19 (not recorded which). The CDR3 DNA follows: TGTGCCAGCAGTTACTCGAGGGGGGGCGCAGATACGCAGTATTTT. Translated, it gives CASSYSRGGADTQYF.